This T cell receptor (beta chain) was retrieved from a study of T cell repertoires in cytomegalovirus infection. For the study at large: CMV infection together with matching HLA type was indicated by public TCR beta signatures. Points from the study as a whole: There were carriers of CMV plus the relevant HLA, and cumulative public TCR beta family frequency identified them.

From the reads, TCRdb called clonotypes with MiXCR, one entry per CDR3 protein. The sample lists fewer than 1,000,000 distinct CDR3 sequences, around 30% occurring once. This CDR3 spans 14 amino acids. V was pared by 4 bases and J by 6 bases, with 7 bases of the junction left unmatched. Germline CDR1 is SGDLS and CDR2 is YYNGEE. Note on this clonotype: Its matching antigen is unknown.

The receptor comes from a human donor in good health (CMV status not recorded). Some clones in this sample may be carry-over from other donors' samples. Source: cultured CD8+ T cells from PBMCs, taken from culture after CMV antigen stimulation. This rearrangement joins TRBV9 to TRBJ2-1; TRBD1 matches 7 bases. CDR3 DNA: TGTGCCAGCAGCCCGGGACAGACGGGCAATGAGCAGTTCTTC. Translated: CASSPGQTGNEQFF. The variable domain in full, with the rest retrieved from reference TRBV9 and TRBJ2-1, is DSGVTQTPKHLITATGQRVTLRCSPRSGDLSVYWYQQSLDQGLQFLIQYYNGEERAKGNILERFSAQQFPDLHSELNLSSLELGDSALYFCASSPGQTGNEQFFGPGTRLTVL.